This entry is about one T cell receptor (beta chain). The antigen is undetermined. Everyone who donated was a healthy bone marrow donor. Vbeta (60) and Jbeta (13) primers were used in the PCR. Profiled with immunoSEQ multiplex PCR; TCRdb holds only in-frame clones, not every one. The sample consists of 80,000 to 100,000 clones, about 67% of them appearing once. The record originates from a study of cytomegalovirus exposure and HLA in healthy donors. Study-wide results and caveats: Common viral pathogens seemed, in a later analysis, to connect with several of the most significant clusters.

The CDR3 consists of 16 residues. Looked up from germline, CDR1 is MNHNS and CDR2 is SASEGT. With 2 bases clipped from V and 4 bases from J, the junction kept 7 bases outside the gene matches. V and J are TRBV6-1 and TRBJ2-1, with 8 bases aligning to TRBD2. The sequencing input was PBMCs. This receptor was taken from a woman aged 18 to 35 in good health and CMV-seropositive. The CDR3 sequence: CASSERAGGLYNEQFF. CDR3 coding DNA: TGTGCCAGCAGTGAAAGGGCGGGGGGCCTATACAATGAGCAGTTCTTC.